Shown below are 7 T cell receptor beta chains from a single sample sequenced in a study of OX40 agonist ivuxolimab in advanced cancers. Sequencing was performed with immunoSEQ multiplex PCR; in TCRdb, only in-frame clones are kept and a portion is missing. The sample shows 92,000 or so clones, roughly four fifths of them seen only once. The material was CD4+ or CD8+ T cells sorted from blood, obtained in a trial of the OX40 agonist ivuxolimab. The receptors were sampled from an adult with an advanced solid tumor such as melanoma, head and neck, liver or kidney cancer.

The sample holds one count of this clone. The chain combines TRBV23-1 with TRBJ1-2, with D uncertain. TRBV23-1 is flagged as an ORF with uncertain function. V lost 0 bases to trimming and J lost 8 bases, with 16 bases between them. The CDR3 has 15 amino acids. The CDR3 here is CASSQSIGFPRGYTF. CDR3 sequence (DNA): TGCGCCAGCAGTCAATCGATCGGCTTTCCGAGGGGCTACACCTTC.

V gene TRBV6-4 combines with J gene TRBJ1-2, with 7 nucleotides matching TRBD1. The length of the CDR3 is 14 residues. The germline V gene has CDR1 MRHNA and CDR2 SNTAGT. V lost 7 bases to trimming and J lost 6 bases; unmatched junction nucleotides: 11. CDR3 DNA sequence: TGTGCCAGCAAACCGACAGGGTGGACTAATGGCTACACCTTC. It encodes CASKPTGWTNGYTF.

In DNA, the CDR3 is TGCGCCAGCAGAACGGGCCCGAACACCGGGGAGCTGTTTTTT. Translated: CASRTGPNTGELFF. This rearrangement joins TRBV5-1 to TRBJ2-2, with D unclear. V lost 5 bases, J lost 0 bases, and 8 bases lay in between. Germline CDR1 is SGHRS and CDR2 is YFSETQ. The CDR3 is made up of 14 amino acids.

This clone was recorded only once. CDR3: CASSQDMGRTLASYTF. DNA for the CDR3: TGCGCCAGCAGCCAAGATATGGGAAGGACCCTTGCGTCCTACACCTTC. J is TRBJ1-2 and V is TRBV4-3; D unresolved. The CDR3 spans 16 residues. Germline CDR1 reads LGHNA; CDR2 reads YSLEER. V was pared by 0 bases and J by 10 bases, with 21 bases between.

The chain has TRBV20-1 and TRBJ2-5; D gene ambiguous. Trimming stripped 4 bases from V and 5 bases from J, with 8 bases between. The CDR3 loop spans 11 amino acids. CDR1 and CDR2 from the germline V gene are DFQATT and SNEGSKA (reference sequence). The CDR3 protein is CSAKGEETQYF. The CDR3 region has the DNA TGCAGTGCTAAGGGTGAGGAGACCCAGTACTTC.

This chain connects TRBV29-1 to TRBJ2-3; D might be TRBD1 or TRBD2, each matching 6 bases. The germline V and J ends were trimmed by 4 bases and 2 bases, with 13 bases remaining between them. Germline V gives CDR1 SQVTM, CDR2 ANQGSEA. This CDR3 is 14 amino acids long. The CDR3 DNA follows: TGCAGCGTTGGGAGGGGGGCAGACACAGATACGCAGTATTTT. This encodes CSVGRGADTDTQYF.

The V gene is TRBV11-3, the J gene TRBJ2-3; D gene unclear. V shed 1 base and J shed 9 bases, with 14 bases lying between them. The V gene's germline CDR1 is SGHNT and CDR2 YENEEA. This CDR3 is 14 amino acids long. CDR3 sequence (DNA): TGTGCCAGCAGCTTAGTATCCAGGCAGAGAACGCAGTATTTT. Amino acid sequence: CASSLVSRQRTQYF. Combining the CDR3 with reference TRBV11-3 and TRBJ2-3 gives the whole variable domain EAGVVQSPRYKIIEKKQPVAFWCNPISGHNTLYWYLQNLGQGPELLIRYENEEAVDDSQLPKDRFSAERLKGVDSTLKIQPAELGDSAVYLCASSLVSRQRTQYFGPGTRLTVL.